This TCR beta chain appears in the sequencing data of a study of T cell repertoires in cytomegalovirus infection. A single record per CDR3 protein comes from TCRdb applying MiXCR to the reads. The sample records 200,000 to 250,000 distinct CDR3 sequences, approximately 22% being singletons. CDR3 size: 15 residues. Germline loops: CDR1 SGHDT, CDR2 YYEEEE. The ends were cut back, 1 base at V and 3 bases at J, with 11 bases in the middle. The material sequenced was CD8+ T cells from PBMCs. The sequence was collected from a human donor in good health (CMV status not recorded). Some clones in this sample may be carry-over from other donors' samples. This chain joins TRBV5-6 and TRBJ1-5; TRBD1 might be the D (5 bases). The CDR3 DNA follows: TGTGCCAGCAGCTTGCTCGGGGCGAACAATCAGCCCCAGCATTTT. Translated: CASSLLGANNQPQHF.